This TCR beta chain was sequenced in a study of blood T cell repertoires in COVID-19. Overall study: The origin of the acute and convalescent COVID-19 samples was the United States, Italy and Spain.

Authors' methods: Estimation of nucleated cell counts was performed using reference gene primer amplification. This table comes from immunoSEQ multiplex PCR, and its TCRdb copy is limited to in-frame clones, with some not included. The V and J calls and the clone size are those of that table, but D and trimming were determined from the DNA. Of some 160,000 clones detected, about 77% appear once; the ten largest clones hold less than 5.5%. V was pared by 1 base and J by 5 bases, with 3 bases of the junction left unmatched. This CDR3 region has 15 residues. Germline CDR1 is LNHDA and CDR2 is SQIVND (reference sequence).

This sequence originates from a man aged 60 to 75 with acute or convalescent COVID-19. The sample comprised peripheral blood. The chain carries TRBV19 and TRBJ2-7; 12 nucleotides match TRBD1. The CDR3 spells CASSIGGTGGHEQYF. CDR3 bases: TGTGCCAGTAGTATAGGAGGGACAGGGGGCCACGAGCAGTACTTC.